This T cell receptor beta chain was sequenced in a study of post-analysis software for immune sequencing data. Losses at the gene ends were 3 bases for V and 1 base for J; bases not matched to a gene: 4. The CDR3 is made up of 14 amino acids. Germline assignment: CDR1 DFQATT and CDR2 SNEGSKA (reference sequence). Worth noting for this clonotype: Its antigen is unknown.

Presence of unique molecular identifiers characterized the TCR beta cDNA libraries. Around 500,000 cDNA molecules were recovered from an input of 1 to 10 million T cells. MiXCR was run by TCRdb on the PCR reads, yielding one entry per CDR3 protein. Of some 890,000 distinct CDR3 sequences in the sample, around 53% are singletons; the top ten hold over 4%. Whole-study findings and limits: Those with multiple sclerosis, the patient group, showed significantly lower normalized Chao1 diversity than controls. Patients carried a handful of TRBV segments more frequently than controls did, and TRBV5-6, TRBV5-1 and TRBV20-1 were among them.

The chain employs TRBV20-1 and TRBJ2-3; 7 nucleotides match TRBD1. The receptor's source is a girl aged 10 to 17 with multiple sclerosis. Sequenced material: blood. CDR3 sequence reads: CSARRQGGTDTQYF. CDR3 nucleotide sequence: TGCAGTGCTAGGCGCCAGGGGGGCACAGATACGCAGTATTTT.